This TCR beta chain was sequenced in a study of response to subunit inactivated influenza vaccine. The length of the CDR3 is 14 residues. V lost 5 bases and J lost 5; bases outside the gene matches: 5. Germline values: CDR1 DFQATT, CDR2 SNEGSKA (reference sequence). A single record per CDR3 protein comes from TCRdb applying MiXCR to the RT-PCR reads. The sample gives fewer than 550,000 distinct CDR3 sequences, about 25% of which show up once; 1.5% to 2% is in the top ten. Overall study findings and caveats: The authors suggested that few new T cells are recruited per seasonal influenza vaccination.

Comment on this clonotype: What it binds is not known.

This chain joins TRBV20-1 and TRBJ2-1; TRBD2 aligns across 11 bases. The sequence was collected from a man aged 45-60 years who received an inactivated influenza vaccine. The sequencing used CD4+ T cells sorted from PBMCs, collected 5 days after vaccination. The CDR3 spells CSAYSGGGNNEQFF. The CDR3 coding sequence is TGCAGTGCTTATAGCGGGGGGGGGAACAATGAGCAGTTCTTC.